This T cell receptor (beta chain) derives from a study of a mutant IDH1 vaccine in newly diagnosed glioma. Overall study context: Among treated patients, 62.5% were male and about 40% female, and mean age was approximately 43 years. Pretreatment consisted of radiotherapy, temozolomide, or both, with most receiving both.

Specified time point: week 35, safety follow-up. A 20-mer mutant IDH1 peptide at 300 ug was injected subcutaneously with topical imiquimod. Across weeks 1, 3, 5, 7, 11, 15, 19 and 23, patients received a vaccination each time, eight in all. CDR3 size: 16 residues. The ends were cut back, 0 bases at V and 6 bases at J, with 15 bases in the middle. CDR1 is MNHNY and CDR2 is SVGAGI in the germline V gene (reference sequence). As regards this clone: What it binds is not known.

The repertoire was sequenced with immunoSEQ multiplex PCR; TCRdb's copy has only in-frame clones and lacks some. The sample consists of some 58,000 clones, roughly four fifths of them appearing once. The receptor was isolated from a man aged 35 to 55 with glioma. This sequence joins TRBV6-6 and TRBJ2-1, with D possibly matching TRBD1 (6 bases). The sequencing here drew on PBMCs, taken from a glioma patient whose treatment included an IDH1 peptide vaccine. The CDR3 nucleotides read TGTGCCAGCAGTTACTCAAGGGGGTCCCGTCCCAATGAGCAGTTCTTC. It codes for CASSYSRGSRPNEQFF.